One sample yielded the 29 T cell receptor beta chains listed below, sequenced in a study of blood T cell repertoires in COVID-19. Only in-frame clones appear in the TCRdb table, and some are missing; sequencing was by immunoSEQ multiplex PCR. The sample consists of around 300,000 clones, about 83% of them appearing once. Sequenced: peripheral blood. Receptors originate from a woman between 50 and 59 years old who had recovered from COVID-19.

J is TRBJ2-5 and V is TRBV24-1; D is perhaps TRBD1 (6 bases). Per the germline V gene, CDR1 is KGHDR and CDR2 is SFDVKD. The CDR3 is made up of 15 amino acids. V was pared by 4 bases and J by 1 base, with 12 bases between. This chain's CDR3 is CATSDPGQTQETQYF. The CDR3 DNA follows: TGTGCCACCAGTGACCCCGGACAGACCCAAGAGACCCAGTACTTC.

For the CDR3, the DNA is TGTGCCAGCAGTGAGAGGGGACTTACGCAAGAGACCCAGTACTTC. It encodes CASSERGLTQETQYF. The rearrangement uses TRBV2 and TRBJ2-5; tentatively, D is TRBD2 (6 bases). The germline V gene has CDR1 SNHLY and CDR2 FYNNEI. Between the trimmed V and J ends, which lost 3 bases and 2 bases, there was a span of 13 bases. This CDR3 is built from 15 residues.

The chain has TRBV5-1 and TRBJ1-1; 7 positions match TRBD1. Losses at the gene ends were 5 bases for V and 4 bases for J; bases not matched to a gene: 8. The CDR3 loop spans 14 amino acids. The germline gives CDR1 SGHRS, CDR2 YFSETQ. In DNA form, the CDR3 reads TGCGCCAGCAGATCAGGGGGAAGGGGCACTGAAGCTTTCTTT. This gives the protein CASRSGGRGTEAFF. The full variable domain, with the rest looked up from reference TRBV5-1 and TRBJ1-1, is KAGVTQTPRYLIKTRGQQVTLSCSPISGHRSVSWYQQTPGQGLQFLFEYFSETQRNKGNFPGRFSGRQFSNSRSEMNVSTLELGDSALYLCASRSGGRGTEAFFGQGTRLTVV.

The chain combines TRBV7-8 with TRBJ2-7, with TRBD2 identical over 10 bases. This CDR3 is 15 amino acids long. In germline, CDR1 is SGHVS, CDR2 FQNEAQ. J lost 4 bases, V lost 2 bases, and 5 bases had no gene match. CDR3 residues: CASSLSPSGSYEQYF. CDR3 DNA sequence: TGTGCCAGCAGCTTATCCCCTAGCGGGAGTTACGAGCAGTACTTC.

Here the CDR3 DNA reads TGCGCCAGCAGCCCGGTCGGGGTGGGAAATGGCTACACCTTC. The encoded protein is CASSPVGVGNGYTF. The rearrangement joins TRBV5-1 to TRBJ1-2; no definite D call. The CDR3 contains 14 residues. V was shortened by 4 bases and J by 6 bases, with 16 bases between the two germline ends. From germline, CDR1 is SGHRS and CDR2 YFSETQ. The whole variable domain, remainder taken from reference TRBV5-1 and TRBJ1-2, is KAGVTQTPRYLIKTRGQQVTLSCSPISGHRSVSWYQQTPGQGLQFLFEYFSETQRNKGNFPGRFSGRQFSNSRSEMNVSTLELGDSALYLCASSPVGVGNGYTFGSGTRLTVV.

This clone was observed at least ten times. The gene calls are TRBV18 and TRBJ2-5, with D possibly being TRBD2 (6 bases). Per germline, CDR1 KGHSH and CDR2 LQKENI. Trimming cost V 2 bases and J 4 bases, with 8 bases left between them. The CDR3 has 13 residues. The CDR3 region is CASSPSGGETQYF. In DNA, the CDR3 is TGTGCCAGCTCACCATCCGGGGGAGAGACCCAGTACTTC. Full variable domain (outside the CDR3, taken from reference TRBV18 and TRBJ2-5): NAGVMQNPRHLVRRRGQEARLRCSPMKGHSHVYWYRQLPEEGLKFMVYLQKENIIDESGMPKERFSAEFPKEGPSILRIQQVVRGDSAAYFCASSPSGGETQYFGPGTRLLVL.

The chain recombines TRBV9 with TRBJ2-3; TRBD1 aligns across 8 bases. The germline gives CDR1 SGDLS, CDR2 YYNGEE. The CDR3 is made up of 21 amino acids. The V and J ends lost 0 bases and 1 base, in that order; junction bases with no gene match: 19. DNA of the CDR3: TGTGCCAGCAGCGTAGCGGTAGGGACAGGCTTCTCCACAAGGGGCACAGATACGCAGTATTTT. Protein sequence: CASSVAVGTGFSTRGTDTQYF.

This chain uses TRBV6-4 with TRBJ2-1; D not certain. Trimming left V 11 bases short and J 7 bases short, with 9 bases between. The V gene's germline CDR1 is MRHNA and CDR2 SNTAGT. This CDR3 has 10 amino acids. The CDR3 reads CALRANEQFF. The CDR3 DNA reads as TGTGCCCTCCGCGCGAATGAGCAGTTCTTC.

The J gene is TRBJ1-1, the V gene TRBV24-1; 8 bases line up with TRBD1. Unmatched junction bases numbered 5, after V lost 7 bases and J lost 5 bases. In germline, CDR1 is KGHDR, CDR2 SFDVKD. This CDR3 has 13 amino acids. The CDR3 nucleotides are TGTGCCACCAGCCTTGGACAGGGAACTGAAGCTTTCTTT. Its translation: CATSLGQGTEAFF.

The chain combines TRBV10-3 with TRBJ2-7, with TRBD1 as a possible D gene (6 bases). Germline-derived CDR1 and CDR2 are ENHRY and SYGVKD. CDR3 size: 12 residues. With 10 bases removed from V and 0 bases from J, the gap between germline ends came to 10 bases. As DNA, the CDR3 is TGTGCCACCACAGGGTCCTCCTACGAGCAGTACTTC. Protein: CATTGSSYEQYF.

This CDR3 reads CASSYGQGIGSPLHF. DNA of the CDR3: TGTGCCAGCAGTTACGGACAGGGGATCGGATCACCCCTCCACTTT. The chain uses TRBV6-2 or TRBV6-3 and TRBJ1-6, with 9 bases fitting TRBD1. The CDR3 totals 15 residues. CDR1 MNHEY and CDR2 SVGEGT come from the germline V gene. The V segment lost 2 bases and the J segment 10 bases; nucleotides outside the gene matches: 6.

The chain links TRBV19 to TRBJ2-7; 8 bases line up with TRBD1. The CDR3 has 15 amino acids. V was clipped by 5 bases and J by 3 bases; unmatched bases: 9. Per the germline V gene, CDR1 is LNHDA and CDR2 is SQIVND (reference sequence). The CDR3 DNA reads as TGTGCCAGTAGTCCCGACAGGGGAAAAGTCTACGAGCAGTACTTC. This encodes CASSPDRGKVYEQYF.

The chain employs TRBV3-1 (or the pseudogene TRBV3-2) and TRBJ1-6, with 9 nucleotides matching TRBD1. Germline trimming cut 6 bases from V and 10 bases from J; bases unmatched to any gene: 7. CDR3 length equals 14 residues. Germline V gene data show CDR1 as LGHDT and CDR2 as YNNKEL (reference sequence). CDR3 DNA sequence: TGTGCCAGCAGTCACCGGGACAGGGCATCACCCCTCCACTTT. Its translation is CASSHRDRASPLHF.

The rearrangement uses TRBV27 and TRBJ2-3, with D perhaps TRBD2 (6 bases). The CDR3 length is 15 residues. The germline gives CDR1 MNHEY, CDR2 SMNVEV (reference sequence). V shed 3 bases and J shed 2 bases, with 12 bases lying between them. As DNA, the CDR3 is TGTGCCAGCAGTTTTGAGCGGGCCACCACAGATACGCAGTATTTT. Protein product: CASSFERATTDTQYF.

This clone was seen once. V gene TRBV19 combines with J gene TRBJ1-3; tentative D call: TRBD1 (6 bases). The CDR3 extends over 20 amino acids. From germline, CDR1 is LNHDA and CDR2 SQIVND (reference sequence). V was cut by 5 bases and J by 0 bases, with 26 bases left in between. CDR3 in DNA: TGTGCCAGTAGTCTCCACACGACAGGTTTTCAGGTCCCCTCTGGAAACACCATATATTTT. Its protein product is CASSLHTTGFQVPSGNTIYF.

The gene calls are TRBV18 and TRBJ2-2; D remains ambiguous. Per germline, CDR1 KGHSH and CDR2 LQKENI. V gave up 3 bases and J gave up 2 bases, with 10 bases separating them. The CDR3 runs to 15 residues. CDR3 loop: CASSPSTLNTGELFF. CDR3 nucleotide sequence: TGTGCCAGCTCACCGTCGACACTTAACACCGGGGAGCTGTTTTTT.

This clone was found once. The V and J genes are TRBV12-5 and TRBJ2-3; D is perhaps TRBD2 (6 bases). This CDR3 spans 13 amino acids. Germline V gives CDR1 LGHNT, CDR2 FRNRAP. With 5 bases removed from V and 9 bases from J, the gap between germline ends came to 15 bases. CDR3 sequence: CASGTGVAGTQYF. CDR3 coding DNA: TGTGCTAGTGGTACCGGCGTCGCGGGAACGCAGTATTTT.

V usage is TRBV28 and J usage is TRBJ2-1; a possible D gene is TRBD1 (5 bases). CDR1 is MDHEN and CDR2 is SYDVKM in the germline V gene. This CDR3 region has 14 residues. V dropped 6 bases and J dropped 1 base, with 10 bases sitting between them. Here the CDR3 reads CASRAGLSYNEQFF. The CDR3 DNA follows: TGTGCCAGCAGAGCAGGGTTATCCTACAATGAGCAGTTCTTC.

J is TRBJ1-6 and V is TRBV28; D not resolved. CDR1 is MDHEN and CDR2 is SYDVKM in the germline V gene. The CDR3 runs 12 residues. V was pared by 2 bases and J by 13 bases, with 9 bases between. The CDR3 loop is CASSLEIVPLHF. The CDR3 nucleotides read TGTGCCAGCAGTTTAGAGATTGTGCCCCTCCACTTT.

The chain has TRBV28 and TRBJ1-2; 7 bases are a match to TRBD1. There are 14 residues in the CDR3. The J segment lost 8 bases and the V segment lost 4 bases, leaving 10 bases of the junction unmatched. CDR1 and CDR2 from the germline V gene are MDHEN and SYDVKM. CDR3 DNA sequence: TGTGCCAGCAGTTACAGGGGTTCGCGCGCGGGCTACACCTTC. Its translation is CASSYRGSRAGYTF.

This clone has only one observation. This sequence joins TRBV7-2 and TRBJ2-7, with TRBD2 matching over 13 bases. J gave up 6 bases and V 5 bases, and 4 bases lay outside the gene matches. Per the germline V gene, CDR1 is SGHTA and CDR2 is FQGNSA. The CDR3 has 14 residues. The CDR3 reads CASSRTSGSFEQYF. The CDR3 nucleotides read TGTGCCAGCAGCCGGACTAGCGGGAGCTTCGAGCAGTACTTC.

The table lists this clone with a count of one. The chain combines TRBV4-1 with TRBJ2-1; TRBD2 matches at 7 bases. There are 15 residues in the CDR3. J lost 7 bases, V lost 2 bases, and 8 bases had no gene match. Germline V lookup: CDR1 MGHRA, CDR2 YSYEKL. CDR3 coding DNA: TGCGCCAGCAGCCAAAGCGGGGTTACGAGGAATGAGCAGTTCTTC. Its protein is CASSQSGVTRNEQFF.

This clone was observed once. The rearrangement uses TRBV19 and TRBJ2-5; 8 positions agree with TRBD1. This CDR3 comprises 13 residues. CDR1 is LNHDA, CDR2 SQIVND, per germline (reference sequence). In DNA, the CDR3 is TGTGTTCTGGACAGGGACCTACAAGAGACCCAGTACTTC. It encodes CVLDRDLQETQYF.

The V gene is TRBV7-2, the J gene TRBJ2-1, with 9 bases fitting TRBD1. Germline CDR1 reads SGHTA; CDR2 reads FQGNSA. The length of the CDR3 is 13 residues. The junction had 3 bases not matched to a gene; V was cut back by 5 bases and J by 7 bases. Written as DNA, the CDR3 is TGTGCCAGCAGCCTAGGACAGGGGAATGAGCAGTTCTTC. This gives the protein CASSLGQGNEQFF. The whole variable domain, remainder taken from reference TRBV7-2 and TRBJ2-1, is GAGVSQSPSNKVTEKGKDVELRCDPISGHTALYWYRQSLGQGLEFLIYFQGNSAPDKSGLPSDRFSAERTGGSVSTLTIQRTQQEDSAVYLCASSLGQGNEQFFGPGTRLTVL.

J is TRBJ2-1 and V is TRBV5-6; D might be TRBD1 (5 bases). CDR1 and CDR2 from the germline V gene are SGHDT and YYEEEE. The CDR3 consists of 16 residues. Trimming removed 3 bases at V and 1 base at J, with 14 bases between. This chain's CDR3 is CASSWSTVRSYNEQFF. DNA for the CDR3: TGTGCCAGCAGCTGGTCGACAGTGCGATCCTACAATGAGCAGTTCTTC.

Notes on this clone: The identical CDR3 is also encoded by other nucleotide sequences in the sample. This rearrangement joins TRBV28 to TRBJ2-7, with no clear D. Germline V gene data show CDR1 as MDHEN and CDR2 as SYDVKM. This CDR3 spans 10 amino acids. V was pared by 6 bases and J by 4 bases, with 4 bases between. The CDR3 here is CASSRYEQYF. The CDR3 region has the DNA TGTGCCAGCAGCCGGTACGAGCAGTACTTC.

CDR3 DNA sequence: TGTGCCAGCAGCTACCGTCCGGGACAGAACACCGGGGAGCTGTTTTTT. The encoded protein is CASSYRPGQNTGELFF. The rearrangement joins TRBV7-2 to TRBJ2-2, with a tentative D call TRBD1 (6 bases). The CDR3 extends over 16 amino acids. Looked up from germline, CDR1 is SGHTA and CDR2 is FQGNSA. Trimming shortened V by 4 bases and J by 1 base, and 13 bases separated the two germline ends.

The chain has TRBV28 and TRBJ2-1; TRBD2 matches at 8 bases. CDR1 MDHEN and CDR2 SYDVKM come from the germline V gene. The CDR3 is 15 amino acids. With V trimmed by 7 bases and J by 10 bases, 15 bases remained unmatched. Here the CDR3 reads CASKAPGLGLLEQFF. Here the CDR3 DNA reads TGTGCCAGCAAGGCCCCGGGACTAGGCCTACTGGAGCAGTTCTTC.

The CDR3 loop is CASSRTGGYSYEQYF. In DNA form, the CDR3 reads TGTGCCAGCAGCCGGACAGGGGGGTACTCCTACGAGCAGTACTTC. V usage is TRBV27 and J usage is TRBJ2-7; 10 bases are a match to TRBD1. V was pared by 6 bases and J by 0 bases, with 5 bases of the junction left unmatched. Germline values: CDR1 MNHEY, CDR2 SMNVEV (reference sequence). This CDR3 is 15 amino acids long.